These 26 T cell receptor beta chains were sequenced from one sample in a study of T-cell memory formation after mild COVID-19. From the 5' RACE reads, TCRdb called clonotypes with MiXCR, one entry per CDR3 protein. The table lists approximately 430,000 distinct CDR3 sequences, more than 20% of them singletons. The sample comprised PBMCs or a T cell subset sorted from them (not recorded which). The source is an adult woman who had mild COVID-19 (a few samples of this study predate the infection). Cell type and time point are not known.

The V and J genes are TRBV9 and TRBJ2-1; D unclear. Looked up from germline, CDR1 is SGDLS and CDR2 is YYNGEE. This CDR3 is 14 amino acids long. Trimming stripped 2 bases from V and 8 bases from J, with 14 bases between. The CDR3, as DNA: TGTGCCAGCAGCGTTTATGGGGTAAAGGATGAGCAGTTCTTC. Residues: CASSVYGVKDEQFF.

V is TRBV20-1 and J is TRBJ2-3; 7 bases are a match to TRBD2. CDR1 is DFQATT, CDR2 SNEGSKA, per germline (reference sequence). V gave up 4 bases and J gave up 2 bases; unmatched junction bases: 3. The CDR3 contains 13 residues. CDR3 in DNA: TGCAGTGCTAATAGCGGGTACACAGATACGCAGTATTTT. It is translated as CSANSGYTDTQYF.

This clonotype has more than one count but fewer than ten. V and J are TRBV4-1 and TRBJ2-7, with TRBD2 matching 7 bases. Losses at the gene ends were 0 bases for V and 3 bases for J; bases not matched to a gene: 8. CDR3 length: 16 amino acids. Germline assignment: CDR1 MGHRA and CDR2 YSYEKL. The DNA of the CDR3 is TGCGCCAGCAGCCAAGAATCCAGCGGGGAACTCTACGAGCAGTACTTC. It yields the protein CASSQESSGELYEQYF.

This clonotype has only a few counts. The rearrangement uses TRBV4-3 and TRBJ2-4; maybe TRBD2 (6 bases). The germline CDR1 and CDR2 sequences are LGHNA and YSLEER. The CDR3 contains 14 residues. Trimming removed 1 base from V and 7 bases from J, with 11 bases in between. CDR3 in amino acids: CASSQGRGRNIQYF. CDR3 DNA sequence: TGCGCCAGCAGCCAAGGGCGGGGACGGAACATTCAGTACTTC.

This clonotype came up a few times. The chain links TRBV12-3 or TRBV12-4 to TRBJ2-3; D possibly corresponds to TRBD2 (6 bases). This CDR3 is 16 amino acids long. Trimming took off 6 bases at V and 0 bases at J, with 16 bases between the two ends. The CDR3 spells CASRVGAGISTDTQYF. CDR3 DNA: TGTGCCAGCAGGGTGGGTGCGGGGATAAGCACAGATACGCAGTATTTT.

About this clonotype itself: This could be a read error, since a much larger clone is one nucleotide away. Here the CDR3 omits its conserved ending phenylalanine or tryptophan, so a read error is the likely source. The chain has TRBV5-1 and TRBJ2-2; 9 positions agree with TRBD2. Germline V lookup: CDR1 SGHRS, CDR2 YFSETQ. The V and J ends lost 4 bases and 4 bases, in that order; junction bases with no gene match: 5. This CDR3 spans 15 amino acids. The CDR3 coding sequence is TGCGCCAGCAGCAGACTAGCGGCGGGCACCGGGGAGCTGTTTTGT. As protein: CASSRLAAGTGELFC.

The chain couples TRBV6-6 to TRBJ2-1, with TRBD1 identical over 8 bases. The CDR3 has 14 residues. The germline CDR1 and CDR2 sequences are MNHNY and SVGAGI (reference sequence). Trimming at V came to 2 bases and at J to 9 bases, leaving 6 bases not matched to a gene. In nucleotides, the CDR3 is TGTGCCAGCAGTTACGCCCCTACAGGGGGTGAGCAGTTCTTC. As protein: CASSYAPTGGEQFF.

The CDR3 sequence is CATSVSGGISADTQYF. Here the CDR3 DNA reads TGTGCCACCAGTGTGTCGGGAGGGATTAGTGCAGATACGCAGTATTTT. The chain carries TRBV24-1 and TRBJ2-3; TRBD2 matches 8 bases. The CDR3 consists of 16 residues. Germline CDR1 reads KGHDR; CDR2 reads SFDVKD. J was trimmed by 4 bases and V by 5 bases; bases with no gene match: 10.

V and J are TRBV2 and TRBJ2-7; 8 positions match TRBD2. Germline assignment: CDR1 SNHLY and CDR2 FYNNEI. Trimming took 8 bases from V and 6 from J; bases not matched to a gene: 15. The CDR3 runs to 15 residues. The CDR3 DNA reads as TGTGCCAGCCGTGGGGCGGGAGGACCCCTCGGCGAGCAGTACTTC. This sequence encodes CASRGAGGPLGEQYF.

This clonotype was observed a handful of times. V gene TRBV18 combines with J gene TRBJ1-5; D gene uncertain. The ends were cut back, 4 bases at V and 4 bases at J, with 11 bases in the middle. This CDR3 comprises 14 residues. Germline values: CDR1 KGHSH, CDR2 LQKENI. CDR3 nucleotides: TGTGCCAGCTCACGCGGAGTGGGGAATCAGCCCCAGCATTTT. It specifies CASSRGVGNQPQHF.

This clonotype appeared a few times. The V and J genes are TRBV7-9 and TRBJ2-1; 10 bases align to TRBD1. The trim removed 5 bases at V and 7 bases at J, leaving 11 bases unmatched. The CDR3 covers 16 residues. Germline loops: CDR1 SEHNR, CDR2 FQNEAQ (reference sequence). CDR3 protein: CASSQTPGQGRNEQFF. CDR3 coding DNA: TGTGCCAGCAGCCAAACGCCGGGACAGGGGAGGAATGAGCAGTTCTTC.

DNA of the CDR3: TGTGCCAGCAGCCCGACGGGTAGGGGGTTTCGACCCGGGGAGCTGTTTTTT. Its protein product is CASSPTGRGFRPGELFF. The chain couples TRBV9 to TRBJ2-2, with D perhaps TRBD1 (6 bases). The CDR3 spans 17 residues. Germline lookup yields CDR1 SGDLS and CDR2 YYNGEE. The V gene lost 4 bases and the J gene lost 6 bases, with 22 bases spanning the gap.

This sequence joins TRBV5-6 and TRBJ1-2; 8 bases are a match to TRBD1. The length of the CDR3 is 14 residues. Losses at the gene ends were 3 bases for V and 4 bases for J; bases not matched to a gene: 5. Germline-derived CDR1 and CDR2 are SGHDT and YYEEEE. The CDR3 sequence: CASSSGQAGYGYTF. The DNA of the CDR3 is TGTGCCAGCAGCTCGGGACAGGCGGGCTATGGCTACACCTTC.

This clonotype was counted between two and nine times. The chain is built from TRBV7-9 and TRBJ2-1, with TRBD1 as a possible D gene (6 bases). This CDR3 is 13 amino acids long. The V gene's germline CDR1 is SEHNR and CDR2 FQNEAQ (reference sequence). Deletions cut 1 base from V and 13 bases from J, with 14 bases between. CDR3 coding DNA: TGTGCCAGCAGCTTAGTACAGGGCTCGAAACAGTTCTTC. Its protein product is CASSLVQGSKQFF. Based on the CDR3 plus reference TRBV7-9 and TRBJ2-1, the full variable domain is DTGVSQNPRHKITKRGQNVTFRCDPISEHNRLYWYRQTLGQGPEFLTYFQNEAQLEKSRLLSDRFSAERPKGSFSTLEIQRTEQGDSAMYLCASSLVQGSKQFFGPGTRLTVL.

This clonotype was observed a handful of times. This chain joins TRBV6-5 and TRBJ1-2, with 8 positions matching TRBD1. The germline V gene has CDR1 MNHEY and CDR2 SVGAGI. This CDR3 spans 14 amino acids. The ends lost 6 bases at V and 2 bases at J; junction bases unmatched: 5. For the CDR3, the DNA is TGTGCCAGCAGCCGAACAGGGGGAAACTATGGCTACACCTTC. It encodes CASSRTGGNYGYTF.

This clonotype turned up a few times. The V gene is TRBV6-4, the J gene TRBJ2-1; 8 bases are shared with TRBD2. Trimming at V came to 7 bases and at J to 2 bases, leaving 13 bases not matched to a gene. The CDR3 covers 17 residues. In germline, CDR1 is MRHNA, CDR2 SNTAGT. CDR3 nucleotides: TGTGCCAGCACCACCCCGGGCGGGAGGAGTCCCTACAATGAGCAGTTCTTC. Translation gives CASTTPGGRSPYNEQFF.

There are a few counts of this clonotype. The gene calls are TRBV4-1 and TRBJ2-4; D is ambiguous. The CDR3 length is 17 residues. V was cut by 2 bases and J by 0 bases, with 14 bases left in between. Germline V gene sequence: CDR1 MGHRA, CDR2 YSYEKL. CDR3 protein: CASSQPTEVLAKNIQYF. The CDR3 nucleotides read TGCGCCAGCAGCCAACCTACAGAGGTTCTAGCCAAAAACATTCAGTACTTC.

There are many counts of this clonotype. The junction departs from the called germline gene at one end, perhaps through a read error. J is TRBJ2-1 and V is TRBV7-7; D ambiguous. The CDR3 runs 16 residues. The germline gives CDR1 SSHAT, CDR2 FNYEAQ (reference sequence). The CDR3 sequence: CASSLVARVPYNEQFF. The DNA of the CDR3 is TGTGCTAGCAGCTTAGTTGCTAGGGTCCCCTACAATGAGCAGTTCTTC.

This chain joins TRBV7-9 and TRBJ1-2; no clear D gene. CDR1 is SEHNR, CDR2 FQNEAQ, per germline (reference sequence). V gave up 1 base and J gave up 8 bases, with 8 bases separating them. This CDR3 spans 12 amino acids. In DNA, the CDR3 is TGTGCCAGCAGCTTAGATCGACGGGGCTACACCTTC. Protein product: CASSLDRRGYTF.

The chain's CDR3 is CASSGDRGNSPLHF. The DNA for the CDR3 is TGTGCCAGCAGTGGGGACAGGGGTAATTCACCCCTCCACTTT. The chain combines TRBV7-8 with TRBJ1-6; TRBD1 agrees at 10 bases. Per the germline V gene, CDR1 is SGHVS and CDR2 is FQNEAQ. CDR3 length equals 14 residues. V lost 6 bases and J lost 6; bases outside the gene matches: 2.

The J gene is TRBJ1-3, the V gene TRBV7-6; 8 positions agree with TRBD1. The CDR3 has 17 amino acids. Germline-derived CDR1 and CDR2 are SGHVS and FNYEAQ. V lost 2 bases, J lost 4 bases, and 10 bases stayed unmatched. The chain's CDR3 is CASSLLGGRGQGNTIYF. CDR3 nucleotides: TGTGCCAGCAGCTTATTGGGGGGCAGGGGGCAAGGAAACACCATATATTTT. Full variable domain (outside the CDR3, taken from reference TRBV7-6 and TRBJ1-3): GAGVSQSPRYKVTKRGQDVALRCDPISGHVSLYWYRQALGQGPEFLTYFNYEAQQDKSGLPNDRFSAERPEGSISTLTIQRTEQRDSAMYRCASSLLGGRGQGNTIYFGEGSWLTVV.

A note on this clonotype: No conserved phenylalanine or tryptophan ends this CDR3, so it is likely a read error. The chain carries TRBV13 and TRBJ1-2; weak D call: TRBD1 (6 bases). Germline V CDR1 and CDR2: PRHDT, FYEKMQ (reference sequence). CDR3 length: 14 residues. V was pared by 3 bases and J by 6 bases, with 14 bases between. The CDR3 is CASSFTGGIDGYTL. CDR3 DNA: TGTGCCAGCAGCTTCACCGGGGGCATCGATGGCTACACCTTA.

This clonotype was observed many times. The rearrangement links TRBV12-3 or TRBV12-4 to TRBJ1-2; D uncertain. V gave up 5 bases and J gave up 8 bases, with 12 bases separating them. The length of the CDR3 is 12 residues. Written as DNA, the CDR3 is TGTGCCAGCAGTCCCGGGGTGGGCGGCTACACCTTC. This gives the protein CASSPGVGGYTF.

The chain links TRBV29-1 to TRBJ1-2, with D unclear. The CDR3 has 11 amino acids. Germline V gene lookup returns CDR1 SQVTM and CDR2 ANQGSEA. V lost 6 bases and J 8 bases, leaving 13 bases between the germline ends. In DNA, the CDR3 is TGCAGCGTCTCCCAAGGGCAGGGCTACACCTTC. Amino acids: CSVSQGQGYTF. Full variable domain (outside the CDR3, taken from reference TRBV29-1 and TRBJ1-2): SAVISQKPSRDICQRGTSLTIQCQVDSQVTMMFWYRQQPGQSLTLIATANQGSEATYESGFVIDKFPISRPNLTFSTLTVSNMSPEDSSIYLCSVSQGQGYTFGSGTRLTVV.

This clonotype was counted once. This rearrangement joins TRBV6-5 to TRBJ2-5; 9 nucleotides align to TRBD1. From germline, CDR1 is MNHEY and CDR2 SVGAGI. V dropped 5 bases and J dropped 5; count of bases not matched to a gene: 9. There are 15 residues in the CDR3. The DNA for the CDR3 is TGTGCCAGCAGTGACCAGGGACAGGGAGGGGAGACCCAGTACTTC. Its protein product is CASSDQGQGGETQYF.

The rearrangement links TRBV7-9 to TRBJ2-1; TRBD2 matches at 13 bases. The length of the CDR3 is 16 residues. CDR1 and CDR2 (germline): SEHNR, FQNEAQ (reference sequence). V was clipped by 5 bases and J by 8 bases; unmatched bases: 9. The CDR3 here is CASSPRTSGSYDEQFF. The CDR3 DNA sequence: TGTGCCAGCAGCCCCAGGACTAGCGGGAGTTACGATGAGCAGTTCTTC.